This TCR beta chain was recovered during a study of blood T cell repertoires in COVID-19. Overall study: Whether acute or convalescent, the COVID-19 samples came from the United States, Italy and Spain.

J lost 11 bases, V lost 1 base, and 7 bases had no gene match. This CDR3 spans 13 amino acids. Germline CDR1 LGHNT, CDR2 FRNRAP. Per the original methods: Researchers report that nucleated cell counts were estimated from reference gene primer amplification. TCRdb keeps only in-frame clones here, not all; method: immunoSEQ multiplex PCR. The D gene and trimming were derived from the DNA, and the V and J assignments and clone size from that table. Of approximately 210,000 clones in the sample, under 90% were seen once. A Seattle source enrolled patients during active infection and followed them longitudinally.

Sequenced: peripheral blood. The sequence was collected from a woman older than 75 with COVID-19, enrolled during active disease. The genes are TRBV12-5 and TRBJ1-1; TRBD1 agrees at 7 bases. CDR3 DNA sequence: TGTGCTAGTGGTTTGGAGACAGGGTCTGGGGCTTTCTTT. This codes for CASGLETGSGAFF.